This T cell receptor beta chain was profiled in a study of chronic HIV infection and antiretroviral therapy. TCRdb redid the calling of the 5' RACE reads with MiXCR, one entry per CDR3 protein. The sample has over 40,000 distinct CDR3 sequences, under 20% seen once; the top ten hold about 2.7%. The CDR3 is 14 residues long. Germline trimming cut 3 bases from V and 5 bases from J; bases unmatched to any gene: 7. What was sequenced was peripheral blood. The sequence was collected from an adult who had HIV and had not received antiretroviral therapy, or was an uninfected healthy control (not recorded which). The chain links TRBV12-3 or TRBV12-4 to TRBJ2-7; TRBD2 agrees at 7 bases. The CDR3, as DNA: TGTGCCAGCAGTTTTGTCGCGGGAGTGAACGAGCAGTACTTC. Encoded protein: CASSFVAGVNEQYF.